This T cell receptor (beta chain) was recorded in a study of human T cells and chemical hapten exposure (dated by TCRdb to the early 2020s). Turning to the overall study: For sensitization, 2% DPC in acetone was applied to a roughly 2 cm by roughly 2 cm area of upper inner arm skin. Patients additionally received weekly therapeutic DPC doses to the scalp throughout the roughly 23-week study period. Patch tests used Finn chambers with 0.01% DPC on the upper back, scored after 6 days by International Contact Dermatitis Research Group standards. Alopecia areata with under or over 50% scalp involvement, alopecia totalis and alopecia universalis were represented in the patient cohort, which was mostly female. Libraries were pooled for sequencing, and per-sample TCR yields varied mainly because of small differences in library volumes within the pool. The study tracked peripheral blood TCR repertoire changes in vivo during primary and secondary sensitization to the hapten diphenylcyclopropenone (DPC) in alopecia patients. Blood samples were taken from patients before sensitization (week 0) and at 2, 6 and about 24 weeks after DPC sensitization. Blood for TCR sequencing was provided by twenty-nine alopecia patients at one to four time points (pre-sensitization, 2, 6 and 24 weeks). The paper's findings and limits, for the study overall: DPC sensitization did not change the number of TCRs with a frequency above 1 in 1000, and there was no evidence of changes in global repertoire structure. Compared with pre-sensitization or healthy control sets, expanded TCRs formed significantly more large CDR3 similarity clusters, which is consistent with antigen-driven responses. Alopecia, a presumed autoimmune disease, was present in all patients, so the immune response of the patients might differ from that of healthy individuals. After repeated subsampling, the strength of the expansion versus patch-test correlation and the threshold at which it became significant changed. Patch test score correlated positively with the number of PT1 expanded TCRs, reaching significance at thresholds 8, 16 and 32 but not at 4.

The sample holds many counts of this clonotype. Its antigen has not been determined. Nothing much larger sits one base from this clone, and base qualities are not available. The CDR3, from cysteine to phenylalanine, totals 14 residues. Only CDR3 DNA remains: 42 bases, in frame from the first base. V is cut back by 3 bases and J by 3 bases, with 2 bases in the junction unmatched. What this sample's time point label stands for: patch test 3, about 24 weeks after DPC sensitization. What the treatment or condition label conveys for this sample: therapeutic diphenylcyclopropenone sensitization with weekly scalp DPC. At each patch-test visit, blood was drawn before the patch test was applied. Patients were considered eligible if aged 18 to 70, diagnosed with alopecia and deemed suitable for DPC therapy, and patients were excluded if pregnant. Total RNA was extracted from unfractionated whole blood that had been collected in Tempus Blood RNA tubes.

Preparation of the library involved RACE. Sequenced using a NextSeq 500. During library preparation, unique molecular identifiers were attached to individual cDNA molecules so that TCRs could be counted in a quantitative, reproducible way. From each blood RNA sample, both TCR alpha and TCR beta chains were sequenced. On the study's bioinformatics: The median number of TCRs per sample was over 85,000, ranging from roughly 23,224 to 690,600. The Decombinator software suite was used to annotate the V, J and CDR3 of the TCR reads. For the PS versus PT1 abundance plots, all samples were subsampled to the same number of TCRs (28,000). TCRs were defined as expanded if absent before sensitization and observed at least eight times at the 2-week time point. The public sequencing data were trimmed at Q25 with fastp and processed into clonotypes with MiXCR by TCRdb, which kept only in-frame beta chains. Each CDR3 protein appears once, grouped with its most common genes and DNA. What appears here as the V and J calls and clone size reflects TCRdb's work, not the paper's. A total of some 71,000 distinct CDR3 sequences appear in this sample, around 10% of them only once. Of the sample, 1.4% falls within the top ten clones.

The receptor was isolated from a woman aged 50 to 65 with alopecia areata. Some clones in this sample may be carry-over from other donors' samples. The chain links TRBV12-3 or TRBV12-4 with TRBJ2-7, with 10 central nucleotides matching TRBD1. Here the sequenced sample was whole blood, taken in connection with sensitization to the hapten diphenylcyclopropenone (DPC). The nucleotides are TGTGCCAGCAGTTTGACAGGGGGCGTCTACGAGCAGTACTTC. This sequence encodes CASSLTGGVYEQYF.